Listed here are 29 T cell receptor beta chains from one sample, sequenced in a study of radiotherapy plus CTLA-4 blockade in lung cancer. Clones were sequenced by immunoSEQ multiplex PCR, and TCRdb holds only the in-frame ones, with some missing. There are just over 60,000 clones in the sample; roughly 80% occur only once, and 4% to 5.5% lies in the top ten. The sample here was peripheral blood, taken from a patient treated with radiotherapy plus ipilimumab. The source of these receptors is a human donor with non-small cell lung cancer who had a complete response to radiotherapy plus ipilimumab.

The genes are TRBV11-3 and TRBJ2-5; unclear D gene. Germline V lookup: CDR1 SGHNT, CDR2 YENEEA. The CDR3 loop spans 13 amino acids. Trimming left V 3 bases short and J 2 bases short, with 7 bases between. The CDR3 spells CASSLEKQETQYF. DNA of the CDR3: TGTGCCAGCAGCTTGGAGAAACAAGAGACCCAGTACTTC.

The chain recombines TRBV29-1 with TRBJ2-7; no clear D. Germline CDR1 SQVTM, CDR2 ANQGSEA. There are 12 residues in the CDR3. Between the trimmed V and J ends, which lost 4 bases and 1 base, there was a span of 8 bases. The CDR3 loop reads CSVGVQSYEQYF. The CDR3 DNA follows: TGCAGCGTTGGGGTACAGTCCTACGAGCAGTACTTC.

The rearrangement joins TRBV11-2 to TRBJ2-1; the D is unclear. The CDR3 has 16 residues. The germline V and J ends were trimmed by 0 bases and 5 bases, with 14 bases remaining between them. Germline lookup yields CDR1 SGHAT and CDR2 FQNNGV. Here the CDR3 DNA reads TGTGCCAGCAGCTTAGAACTACTTGCGAACCACAATGAGCAGTTCTTC. The encoded protein is CASSLELLANHNEQFF.

The chain joins TRBV7-2 to TRBJ2-2; maybe TRBD2 (5 bases). The CDR3 is 15 residues long. Trimming took 2 bases from V and 4 from J, leaving 11 bases between them. CDR1 is SGHTA and CDR2 is FQGNSA in the germline V gene. CDR3 bases: TGTGCCAGCAGCTTAAGGCTAGCAGGCACCGGGGAGCTGTTTTTT. Protein: CASSLRLAGTGELFF. Full variable domain (missing parts from reference TRBV7-2 and TRBJ2-2): GAGVSQSPSNKVTEKGKDVELRCDPISGHTALYWYRQSLGQGLEFLIYFQGNSAPDKSGLPSDRFSAERTGGSVSTLTIQRTQQEDSAVYLCASSLRLAGTGELFFGEGSRLTVL.

This rearrangement joins TRBV28 to TRBJ2-7, with a tentative D call TRBD1 (6 bases). The V gene lost 4 bases and the J gene lost 3 bases, with 19 bases spanning the gap. Germline lookup yields CDR1 MDHEN and CDR2 SYDVKM. The CDR3 consists of 16 residues. CDR3 sequence: CASSSGTTSIDYEQYV. CDR3 DNA sequence: TGTGCCAGCAGTTCCGGGACAACCTCGATAGACTACGAGCAGTACGTC.

The rearrangement links TRBV29-1 to TRBJ2-1; D might be TRBD1 (6 bases). Germline V gene sequence: CDR1 SQVTM, CDR2 ANQGSEA. The germline V and J ends were trimmed by 7 bases and 2 bases, with 9 bases remaining between them. The CDR3 consists of 12 residues. CDR3 DNA sequence: TGCAGCGGCGGACAGACCTACAATGAGCAGTTCTTC. Translated: CSGGQTYNEQFF.

V usage is TRBV28 and J usage is TRBJ2-6; D ambiguous. Germline CDR1 is MDHEN and CDR2 is SYDVKM. V lost 8 bases, J lost 0 bases, and 8 bases lay in between. This CDR3 has 14 amino acids. In DNA, the CDR3 is TGTGCCAGCGGAACTGACTCTGGGGCCAACGTCCTGACTTTC. Translating gives CASGTDSGANVLTF.

This chain links TRBV5-1 with TRBJ2-5, with D perhaps assigned TRBD1 or TRBD2 (5 bases each). Looked up from germline, CDR1 is SGHRS and CDR2 is YFSETQ. V shed 5 bases and J shed 1 base, with 15 bases lying between them. The CDR3 spans 15 residues. The CDR3 sequence: CASSSTGAPQETQYF. In DNA, the CDR3 is TGCGCCAGCAGTAGCACCGGGGCGCCCCAAGAGACCCAGTACTTC.

The J gene is TRBJ2-7, the V gene TRBV6-5; TRBD1 matches at 12 bases. The CDR3 spans 15 residues. The junction had 6 bases not matched to a gene; V was cut back by 6 bases and J by 3 bases. Germline CDR1 and CDR2: MNHEY and SVGAGI. As DNA, the CDR3 is TGTGCCAGCAGCGGCGGGACAGGGGGCAGCTACGAGCAGTACGTC. Translating it yields CASSGGTGGSYEQYV.

The V call is TRBV19, the J call TRBJ1-2; no clear D gene. Trimming took 3 bases from V and 0 from J, leaving 8 bases between them. The CDR3 is 14 amino acids. Germline V gene sequence: CDR1 LNHDA, CDR2 SQIVND (reference sequence). The CDR3 coding sequence is TGTGCCAGTAGTATGAGTTCGGCTAACTATGGCTACACCTTC. This gives the protein CASSMSSANYGYTF.

In DNA, the CDR3 is TGTGCCAGCAGCGTACTTTCTAGCGGGGGCACAGATACGCAGTATTTT. Translated: CASSVLSSGGTDTQYF. The J gene is TRBJ2-3, the V gene TRBV9; 9 bases map to TRBD2. The germline V gene has CDR1 SGDLS and CDR2 YYNGEE. The CDR3 spans 16 residues. Trimming took 1 base from V and 1 from J; bases not matched to a gene: 4.

J is TRBJ2-1 and V is TRBV5-1; D is tentatively TRBD1 or TRBD2 (5 bases each). CDR3 length: 13 residues. The V gene lost 1 base and the J gene lost 10 bases, with 12 bases spanning the gap. CDR1 and CDR2 from the germline V gene are SGHRS and YFSETQ. CDR3 in DNA: TGCGCCAGCAGCTTGACCCCCGGGGCGGAGCAGTTCTTC. The encoded protein is CASSLTPGAEQFF. The complete variable domain, with remaining parts taken from reference TRBV5-1 and TRBJ2-1, reads KAGVTQTPRYLIKTRGQQVTLSCSPISGHRSVSWYQQTPGQGLQFLFEYFSETQRNKGNFPGRFSGRQFSNSRSEMNVSTLELGDSALYLCASSLTPGAEQFFGPGTRLTVL.

This clone was observed a few times. CDR3 coding DNA: TGTGCCAGTAGTATGGAGGGGGTAGCTGGAAACACCATATATTTT. This gives the protein CASSMEGVAGNTIYF. The chain combines TRBV19 with TRBJ1-3; maybe TRBD1 (6 bases). V lost 3 bases and J 2 bases, leaving 11 bases between the germline ends. Germline CDR1 and CDR2: LNHDA and SQIVND (reference sequence). This CDR3 comprises 15 residues.

This chain links TRBV6-1 with TRBJ2-7; D may match TRBD1 or TRBD2 (5 bases each). In germline, CDR1 is MNHNS, CDR2 SASEGT. V lost 10 bases and J 2 bases, leaving 21 bases between the germline ends. The CDR3 loop spans 15 amino acids. DNA for the CDR3: TGTGCCATAGACAGAGAGGACGGGGTCGCCTACGAGCAGTACTTC. Its translation: CAIDREDGVAYEQYF.

This clone was detected only a few times. At one of its ends the junction is not consistent with the germline gene, which may arise from a read error. The chain has TRBV5-1 and TRBJ1-1; D uncertain. The germline gives CDR1 SGHRS, CDR2 YFSETQ. The length of the CDR3 is 12 residues. The CDR3 loop is CASTSANTEAFF. The CDR3 DNA follows: TGTGCCAGCACCTCCGCGAACACTGAAGCTTTCTTT. The variable domain in full, completed from reference TRBV5-1 and TRBJ1-1, reads KAGVTQTPRYLIKTRGQQVTLSCSPISGHRSVSWYQQTPGQGLQFLFEYFSETQRNKGNFPGRFSGRQFSNSRSEMNVSTLELGDSALYLCASTSANTEAFFGQGTRLTVV.

V gene TRBV15 combines with J gene TRBJ1-6, with a tentative D call TRBD1 (6 bases). Trimming took 4 bases from V and 8 from J, leaving 15 bases between them. CDR1 is LNHNV and CDR2 is YYDKDF in the germline V gene (reference sequence). The CDR3 spans 15 residues. The CDR3 bases are TGTGCCACCAGCACAGACAGGTCTTGGGATTCACCCCTCCACTTT. Translation gives CATSTDRSWDSPLHF.

The chain uses TRBV4-3 and TRBJ2-2; no clear D. Trimming removed 0 bases at V and 5 bases at J, with 7 bases between. Germline CDR1 and CDR2: LGHNA and YSLEER. This CDR3 contains 14 residues. CDR3 in DNA: TGCGCCAGCAGCCAAGAGGGTGGAACCGGGGAGCTGTTTTTT. Protein product: CASSQEGGTGELFF.

The gene calls are TRBV10-3 and TRBJ2-1, with D hard to call. The V and J ends lost 3 bases and 10 bases respectively, with 7 bases between them. The germline gives CDR1 ENHRY, CDR2 SYGVKD. The CDR3 sequence is 11 residues long. The CDR3 region has the DNA TGTGCCATCAGTGAAACCCGGGAGCAGTTCTTC. Translation gives CAISETREQFF.

The chain uses TRBV6-1 and TRBJ2-2; D not resolved. The CDR3 length is 12 residues. Trimming took off 4 bases at V and 5 bases at J, with 5 bases between the two ends. CDR1 and CDR2 (germline): MNHNS, SASEGT. The CDR3, as DNA: TGTGCCAGCAGTGGTGGAACCGGGGAGCTGTTTTTT. Amino acids: CASSGGTGELFF.

The V gene is TRBV5-1, the J gene TRBJ2-2; the match to TRBD1 covers 10 bases. With 3 bases clipped from V and 3 bases from J, the junction kept 2 bases outside the gene matches. In germline, CDR1 is SGHRS, CDR2 YFSETQ. CDR3 size: 15 residues. The CDR3: CASSSGTGDTGELFF. The CDR3 nucleotides read TGCGCCAGCAGCTCCGGGACAGGGGACACCGGGGAGCTGTTTTTT.

In its sample, this clone was seen a few times. The chain has TRBV27 and TRBJ2-1, with a possible D match to TRBD2 (6 bases). Germline V CDR1 and CDR2: MNHEY, SMNVEV (reference sequence). The CDR3 has 16 residues. The ends were cut back, 5 bases at V and 0 bases at J, with 14 bases in the middle. DNA for the CDR3: TGTGCCAGCAGTCCGGGACTCGTGAGCTCCTACAATGAGCAGTTCTTC. Its translation: CASSPGLVSSYNEQFF.

This chain uses TRBV11-3 with TRBJ2-1; D gene unclear. The CDR3 has 14 residues. In germline, CDR1 is SGHNT, CDR2 YENEEA. The ends were cut back, 2 bases at V and 2 bases at J, with 7 bases in the middle. Written as DNA, the CDR3 is TGTGCCAGCAGCTTAATGGCAGCCTACAATGAGCAGTTCTTC. Amino acid sequence: CASSLMAAYNEQFF.

The chain is built from TRBV4-3 and TRBJ1-2; D is uncertain. The germline V and J ends were trimmed by 1 base and 0 bases, with 15 bases remaining between them. This CDR3 has 17 residues. Germline CDR1 LGHNA, CDR2 YSLEER. The CDR3 region is CASSQGLVPSANYGYTF. The CDR3 region has the DNA TGCGCCAGCAGCCAAGGTTTGGTACCGAGCGCTAACTATGGCTACACCTTC.

The J gene is TRBJ1-4, the V gene TRBV6-1; D is uncertain. V was shortened by 9 bases and J by 5 bases, with 16 bases between the two germline ends. CDR1 is MNHNS, CDR2 SASEGT, per germline. CDR3 length: 14 residues. As DNA, the CDR3 is TGTGCCAGTACCTTTGGACTTAAGAATGAAAAACTGTTTTTT. This gives the protein CASTFGLKNEKLFF.

This chain uses TRBV7-8 with TRBJ2-3; no clear D gene. The CDR3 is 16 amino acids. CDR1 SGHVS and CDR2 FQNEAQ come from the germline V gene. Trimming stripped 3 bases from V and 0 bases from J, with 13 bases between. DNA of the CDR3: TGTGCCAGCAGCTTGCGAGACGGTTCTAGCACAGATACGCAGTATTTT. Amino acids: CASSLRDGSSTDTQYF.

The chain is built from TRBV4-3 and TRBJ2-1; D ambiguous. The CDR3 is 14 amino acids. V dropped 0 bases and J dropped 8 bases, with 11 bases sitting between them. Germline V gives CDR1 LGHNA, CDR2 YSLEER. The CDR3 sequence: CASSQEQGWDEQFF. The CDR3 DNA is TGCGCCAGCAGCCAAGAGCAAGGTTGGGATGAGCAGTTCTTC.

The chain has TRBV21-1 and TRBJ2-3; the table gives TRBD2 as D, unverified against the DNA. TRBV21-1 is a known pseudogene. The CDR3 length is 18 residues. The CDR3 DNA reads TGTGCCAGCTACAAACGGGGGCAGCGGGAGGGCCACGCAGATACGCAGTATTTT. Translating it yields CASYKRGQREGHADTQYF.

This clone was counted between two and nine times. This rearrangement joins TRBV9 to TRBJ1-4, with no clear D. The V gene lost 0 bases and the J gene lost 14 bases, with 11 bases spanning the gap. Germline V CDR1 and CDR2: SGDLS, YYNGEE. CDR3 size: 12 residues. The CDR3 here is CASSVASGELFF. The CDR3 nucleotides are TGTGCCAGCAGCGTAGCTTCCGGTGAGCTGTTTTTT.

The V call is TRBV6-5, the J call TRBJ1-2; D is unclear. This CDR3 region has 14 residues. Germline values: CDR1 MNHEY, CDR2 SVGAGI. Trimming took 6 bases from V and 8 from J, leaving 19 bases between them. DNA for the CDR3: TGTGCCAGCAGGGAGGGCGGCGGTGGTACGGGCTACACCTTC. It codes for CASREGGGGTGYTF.